The following is a T cell receptor (beta chain) sequence with its context. Its antigen is unidentified. In the sorted-subset replicate PCRs, approximately 200 ng DNA, 25,000 to 30,000 T cell genomes, was used. Libraries were prepared by immunoSEQ multiplex PCR; TCRdb keeps only in-frame clonotypes and omits some of them. The table shows nearly 600,000 clones, with around 95% occurring only once. Germline-derived CDR1 and CDR2 are MNHEY and SMNVEV (reference sequence). CDR3 size: 16 residues. The J segment lost 3 bases and the V segment lost 6 bases, leaving 12 bases of the junction unmatched. CD8 cells regarded as naive lacked CD45RO, were positively chosen for CCR7, and omitted terminally differentiated effector memory CD45RA+ cells. This sample is drawn from a study of shared clonotypes between healthy human individuals. Study-wide findings and caveats: Sampling used blood alone; tissue repertoires probably differ.

The rearrangement uses TRBV27 and TRBJ1-1, with 8 bases lining up with TRBD1. What was sequenced was naive CD8+ T cells sorted from blood. The TCR comes from a young woman in good health. DNA for the CDR3: TGTGCCAGCAGCTCCCCCTCGGACAGGGCGGACACTGAAGCTTTCTTT. It codes for CASSSPSDRADTEAFF.